Sequencing of this T cell receptor beta chain was carried out in a study of blood T cell repertoires in COVID-19. Overall study: Italy, Spain and the United States were the sources of the convalescent and acute COVID-19 samples. T cells, B-cell-depleted T cells, or PBMCs provided the cDNA or gDNA that served as material.

In the original analysis: Reference gene primer amplification yielded estimated nucleated cell counts. The protocol was immunoSEQ multiplex PCR, while the TCRdb copy is restricted to in-frame clones and leaves out a portion. D and trimming come from the DNA, and the V and J calls and clone size come from that table. The table shows 55,000 to 70,000 clones, with about 91% occurring only once. This receptor was obtained from a man aged 40-50 years with COVID-19, enrolled during active disease. The specimen was peripheral blood.

CDR3 loop: CATRDAGEDEQFF. The CDR3, as DNA: TGTGCCACCCGAGATGCCGGGGAGGATGAGCAGTTCTTC. The V call is TRBV28, the J call TRBJ2-1, with D possibly matching TRBD2 (6 bases). Per the germline V gene, CDR1 is MDHEN and CDR2 is SYDVKM. Trimming took off 10 bases at V and 8 bases at J, with 18 bases between the two ends. The CDR3 is 13 amino acids.